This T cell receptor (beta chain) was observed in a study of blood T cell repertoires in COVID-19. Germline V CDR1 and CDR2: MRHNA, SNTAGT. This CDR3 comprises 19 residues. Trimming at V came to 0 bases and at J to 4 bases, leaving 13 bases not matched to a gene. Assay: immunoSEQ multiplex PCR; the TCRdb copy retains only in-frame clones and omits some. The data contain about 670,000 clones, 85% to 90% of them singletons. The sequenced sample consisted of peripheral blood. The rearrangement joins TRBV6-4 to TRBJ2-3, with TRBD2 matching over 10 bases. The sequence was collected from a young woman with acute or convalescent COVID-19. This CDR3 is CASSDSNPSGGFGSDTQYF. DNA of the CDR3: TGTGCCAGCAGTGACTCGAATCCTAGCGGGGGTTTCGGCTCAGATACGCAGTATTTT.